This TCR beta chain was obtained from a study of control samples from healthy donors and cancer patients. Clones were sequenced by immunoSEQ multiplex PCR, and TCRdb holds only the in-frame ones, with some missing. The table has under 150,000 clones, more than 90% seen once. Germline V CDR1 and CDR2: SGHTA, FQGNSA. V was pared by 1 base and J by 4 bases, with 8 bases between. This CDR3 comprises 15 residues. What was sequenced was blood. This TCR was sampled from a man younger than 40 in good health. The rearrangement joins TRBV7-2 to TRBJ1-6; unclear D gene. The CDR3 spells CASSLGLGYNSPLHF. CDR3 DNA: TGTGCCAGCAGCTTAGGTCTCGGTTATAATTCACCCCTCCACTTT.